This TCR beta chain stems from a study of blood T cell repertoires in COVID-19. As for the study in general: Specimens from acute and convalescent COVID-19 originated in the United States, Italy and Spain. Nucleic acid was either cDNA or gDNA, and it came from T cells, B-cell-depleted T cells, or PBMCs.

The CDR3 has 14 amino acids. V dropped 3 bases and J dropped 9; count of bases not matched to a gene: 8. Germline V gene data show CDR1 as SGDLS and CDR2 as YYNGEE. As handled by the study authors: Amplification of reference gene primers provided the estimated nucleated cell counts. Sequencing used immunoSEQ multiplex PCR; TCRdb keeps in-frame clones, though not all of them. V, J and clone size derive from that table, while D and trimming were established from the DNA sequence. The sample includes about 83,000 clones, more than 90% of them seen just once. This sequence joins TRBV9 and TRBJ1-5; 8 nucleotides line up with TRBD1. This clonotype was obtained from an elderly woman with active or convalescent COVID-19. Sequenced input: peripheral blood. DNA for the CDR3: TGTGCCAGCAGCGGCGGGACAGGCCAGCTGCCCCAGCATTTT. Residues: CASSGGTGQLPQHF.